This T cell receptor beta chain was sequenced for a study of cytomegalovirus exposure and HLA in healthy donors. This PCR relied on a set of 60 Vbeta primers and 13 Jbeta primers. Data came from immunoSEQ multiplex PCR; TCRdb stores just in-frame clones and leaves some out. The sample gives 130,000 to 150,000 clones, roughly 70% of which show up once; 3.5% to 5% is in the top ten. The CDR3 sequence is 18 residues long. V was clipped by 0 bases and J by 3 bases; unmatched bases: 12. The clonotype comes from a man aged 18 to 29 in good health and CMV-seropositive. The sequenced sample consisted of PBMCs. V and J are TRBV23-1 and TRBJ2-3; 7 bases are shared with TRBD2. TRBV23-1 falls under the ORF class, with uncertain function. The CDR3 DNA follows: TGCGCCAGCAGTCAATCGATATTCGCGGGAGCGTTGACAGATACGCAGTATTTT. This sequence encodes CASSQSIFAGALTDTQYF.